Listed below are T cell receptor beta chains from one sample, sequenced in a study of blood T cell repertoires in COVID-19. The repertoire was sequenced with immunoSEQ multiplex PCR; TCRdb's copy has only in-frame clones and lacks some. The top ten hold 1.5% to 2.5% of the sample, which has about 97,000 clones, over 85% seen once. Sequencing used peripheral blood. These receptors were taken from a woman in her 50s with COVID-19, enrolled during active disease. Each CDR3 is given with its conserved first and last residue. A D gene is named only where the DNA matches it firmly.

V	length	D	CDR3
TRBV2	15	NA	CASSKDRGAGNEQFF
TRBV6-6	12	TRBD1	CASSLTGEGYTF
TRBV12-5	12	NA	CASGPNYNEQFF
TRBV27	15	TRBD1	CASSLPGTALYEQYF
TRBV15	15	NA	CATSRDRVPGNTIYF
TRBV6-5	13	NA	CASSYFSGDTQYF
TRBV27	16	TRBD1	CASSFPGTENTGELFF
TRBV4-3	15	NA	CASSQDQGQNTEAFF
TRBV6-6	15	TRBD1	CASSPAGTGVRGYTF
TRBV21-1	16	NA	CASSKEWIGQGAKQYF
TRBV5-1	15	TRBD2	CASSLAPAGGYEQFF
TRBV10-3	14	NA	CAISHPGPNTEAFF
TRBV2	15	TRBD2	CASTAEASGGYEQYF
TRBV4-3	15	NA	CASSQEAGGTGELFF
TRBV7-9	11	NA	CALTEGYEQYF
TRBV2	15	NA	CASRKAWGGSDTQYF
TRBV30	15	TRBD2	CAWSVLSGVSGEQFF
TRBV5-1	15	NA	CASSPTGESNQPQHF
TRBV12-3/TRBV12-4	13	NA	CASSFRTVVPQHF
TRBV19	12	TRBD1	CASSILTGQRFF
TRBV6-5	15	TRBD1	CASRPRIQGSGGYTF
TRBV29-1	12	NA	CSVLPGVGEQFF
TRBV27	15	NA	CASTEGSAGRTEAFF
TRBV6-5	14	NA	CASRVTGSSYEQYF
TRBV7-9	14	NA	CASSSIHRAGELFF
TRBV9	12	NA	CASKEGGHGYTF
TRBV28	10	NA	CATRQETQYF
TRBV19	15	TRBD2	CASSPGGGPTNEQFF
TRBV24-1	12	NA	CATSGQSNTIYF
TRBV6-6	13	NA	CATRARENTEAFF
TRBV20-1	14	TRBD1	CSASTGTGQYEQYF
TRBV2	13	TRBD1	CASSDRGDTEAFF
TRBV7-6	15	NA	CASSLLAVSTGELFF
TRBV19	14	NA	CASSIGAGIHEQYF
TRBV20-1	14	NA	CSASKGQQNYGYTF
TRBV3-1/TRBV3-2	14	NA	CAAGRALGGNTIYF
TRBV9	16	TRBD1	CASSVGLDRGLDTQYF
TRBV5-5	15	NA	CASSLAGRTNEKLFF
TRBV29-1	13	NA	CSVRGSGNQPQHF
TRBV6-5	16	TRBD2	CASSYHISGGTDTQYF
TRBV6-5	13	NA	CASRAGSGNTIYF